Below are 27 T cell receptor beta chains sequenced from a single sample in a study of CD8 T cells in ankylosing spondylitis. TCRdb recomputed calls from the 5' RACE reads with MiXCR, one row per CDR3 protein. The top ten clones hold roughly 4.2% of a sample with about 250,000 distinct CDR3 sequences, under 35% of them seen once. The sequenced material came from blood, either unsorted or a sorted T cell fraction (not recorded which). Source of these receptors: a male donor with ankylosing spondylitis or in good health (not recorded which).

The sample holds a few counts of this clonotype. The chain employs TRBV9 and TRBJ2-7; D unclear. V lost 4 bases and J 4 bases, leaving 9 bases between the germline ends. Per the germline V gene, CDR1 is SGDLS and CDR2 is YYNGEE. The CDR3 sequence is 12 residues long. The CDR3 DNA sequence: TGTGCCAGCAGCCCCGGCCTGTACGAGCAGTACTTC. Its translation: CASSPGLYEQYF.

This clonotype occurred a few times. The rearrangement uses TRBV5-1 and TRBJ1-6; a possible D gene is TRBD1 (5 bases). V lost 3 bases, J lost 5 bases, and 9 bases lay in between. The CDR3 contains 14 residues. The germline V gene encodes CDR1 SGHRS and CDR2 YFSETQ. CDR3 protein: CASSYGQDNSPLHF. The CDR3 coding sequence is TGCGCCAGCAGCTATGGACAAGATAATTCACCCCTCCACTTT.

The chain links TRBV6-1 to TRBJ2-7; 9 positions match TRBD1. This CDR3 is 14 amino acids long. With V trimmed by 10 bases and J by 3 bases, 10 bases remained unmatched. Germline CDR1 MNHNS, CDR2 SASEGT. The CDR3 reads CATVPGTGIYEQYF. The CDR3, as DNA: TGTGCCACCGTTCCCGGGACAGGGATCTACGAGCAGTACTTC.

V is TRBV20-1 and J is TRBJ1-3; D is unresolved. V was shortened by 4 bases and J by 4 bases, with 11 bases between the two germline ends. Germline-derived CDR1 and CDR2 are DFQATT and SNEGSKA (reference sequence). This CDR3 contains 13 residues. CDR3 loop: CSAIGPLGNTIYF. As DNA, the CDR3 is TGCAGTGCTATAGGACCCTTGGGAAACACCATATATTTT.

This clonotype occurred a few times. CDR3 in DNA: TGTGCCAGCTCACCAAGTCAGGCGATAAATGAAAAACTGTTTTTT. Translation gives CASSPSQAINEKLFF. The rearrangement joins TRBV18 to TRBJ1-4; D is unresolved. This CDR3 is built from 15 residues. Per germline, CDR1 KGHSH and CDR2 LQKENI. V shed 2 bases and J shed 5 bases, with 12 bases lying between them. Combining the CDR3 with reference TRBV18 and TRBJ1-4 gives the whole variable domain NAGVMQNPRHLVRRRGQEARLRCSPMKGHSHVYWYRQLPEEGLKFMVYLQKENIIDESGMPKERFSAEFPKEGPSILRIQQVVRGDSAAYFCASSPSQAINEKLFFGSGTQLSVL.

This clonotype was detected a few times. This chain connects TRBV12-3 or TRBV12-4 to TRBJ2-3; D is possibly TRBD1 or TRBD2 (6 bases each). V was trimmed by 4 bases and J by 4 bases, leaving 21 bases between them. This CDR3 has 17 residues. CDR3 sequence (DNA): TGTGCCAGCAGTTCCCTCGGGGTAGCGGAGGGGGCAGATACGCAGTATTTT. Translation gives CASSSLGVAEGADTQYF.

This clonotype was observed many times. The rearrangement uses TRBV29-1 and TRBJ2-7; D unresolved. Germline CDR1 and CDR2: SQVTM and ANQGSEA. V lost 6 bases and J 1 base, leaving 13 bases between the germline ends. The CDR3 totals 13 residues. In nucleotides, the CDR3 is TGCAGCGTGGCAGACAAACTATCCTACGAGCAGTACTTC. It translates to CSVADKLSYEQYF.

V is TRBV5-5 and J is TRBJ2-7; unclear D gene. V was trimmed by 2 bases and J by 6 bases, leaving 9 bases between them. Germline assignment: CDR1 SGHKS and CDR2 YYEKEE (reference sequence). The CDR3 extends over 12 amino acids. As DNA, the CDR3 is TGTGCCAGCAGCTTCAGTGTAGGCGAGCAGTACTTC. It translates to CASSFSVGEQYF.

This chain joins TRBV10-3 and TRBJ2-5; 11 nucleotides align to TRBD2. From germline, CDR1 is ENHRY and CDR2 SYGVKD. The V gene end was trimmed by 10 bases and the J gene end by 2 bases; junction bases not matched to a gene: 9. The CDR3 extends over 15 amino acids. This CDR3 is CATRATSGGQETQYF. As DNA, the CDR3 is TGTGCCACCAGGGCCACTAGCGGGGGTCAAGAGACCCAGTACTTC.

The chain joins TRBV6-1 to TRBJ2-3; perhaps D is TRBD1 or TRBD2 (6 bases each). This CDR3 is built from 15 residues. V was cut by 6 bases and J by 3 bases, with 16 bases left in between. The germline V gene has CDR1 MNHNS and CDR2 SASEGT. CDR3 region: CASSRGLPKTDTQYF. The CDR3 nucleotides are TGTGCCAGCAGCCGGGGGCTACCAAAAACAGATACGCAGTATTTT.

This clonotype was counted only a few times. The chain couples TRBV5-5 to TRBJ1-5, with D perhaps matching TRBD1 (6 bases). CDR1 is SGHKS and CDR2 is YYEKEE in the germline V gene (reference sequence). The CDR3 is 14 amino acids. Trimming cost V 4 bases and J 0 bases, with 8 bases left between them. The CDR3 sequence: CASSGGHSNQPQHF. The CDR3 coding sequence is TGTGCCAGCAGCGGGGGACATAGCAATCAGCCCCAGCATTTT.

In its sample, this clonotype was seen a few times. The CDR3 protein is CASSPLEGTHEQYF. The CDR3, as DNA: TGTGCCAGCAGCCCATTGGAGGGGACCCACGAGCAGTACTTC. The gene calls are TRBV6-1 and TRBJ2-7, with a tentative D call TRBD2 (6 bases). CDR1 MNHNS and CDR2 SASEGT come from the germline V gene. This CDR3 spans 14 amino acids. V was clipped by 6 bases and J by 5 bases, with 17 bases between them.

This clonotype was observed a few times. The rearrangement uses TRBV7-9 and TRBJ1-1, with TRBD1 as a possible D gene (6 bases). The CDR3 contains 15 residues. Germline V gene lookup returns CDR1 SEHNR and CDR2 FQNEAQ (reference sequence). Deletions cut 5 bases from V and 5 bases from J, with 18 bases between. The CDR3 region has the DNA TGTGCCAGCAGCGCCCAACAGGGTGTTGGGACTGAAGCTTTCTTT. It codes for CASSAQQGVGTEAFF.

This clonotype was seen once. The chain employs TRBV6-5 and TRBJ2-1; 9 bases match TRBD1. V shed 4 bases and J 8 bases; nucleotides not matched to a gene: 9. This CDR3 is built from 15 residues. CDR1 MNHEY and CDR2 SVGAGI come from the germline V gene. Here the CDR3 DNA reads TGTGCCAGCAGTTCCCCCGGGACAGGGCTGGATGAGCAGTTCTTC. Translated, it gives CASSSPGTGLDEQFF.

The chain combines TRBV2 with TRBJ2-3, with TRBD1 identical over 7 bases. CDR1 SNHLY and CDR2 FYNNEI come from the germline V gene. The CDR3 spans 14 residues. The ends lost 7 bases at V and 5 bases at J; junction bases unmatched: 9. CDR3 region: CASIPDRPGDTQYF. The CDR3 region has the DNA TGTGCCAGCATTCCGGACAGGCCAGGAGATACGCAGTATTTT.

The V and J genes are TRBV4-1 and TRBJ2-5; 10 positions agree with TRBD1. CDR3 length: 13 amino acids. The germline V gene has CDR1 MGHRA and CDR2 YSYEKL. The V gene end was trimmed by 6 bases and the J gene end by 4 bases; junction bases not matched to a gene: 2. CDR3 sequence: CASRRTGGETQYF. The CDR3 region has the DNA TGCGCCAGCAGACGGACAGGGGGAGAGACCCAGTACTTC.

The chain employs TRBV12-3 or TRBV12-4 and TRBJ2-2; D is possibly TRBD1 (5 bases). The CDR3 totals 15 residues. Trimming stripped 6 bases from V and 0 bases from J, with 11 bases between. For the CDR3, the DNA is TGTGCCAGCAGGGTAGACAGACCGAACACCGGGGAGCTGTTTTTT. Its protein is CASRVDRPNTGELFF.

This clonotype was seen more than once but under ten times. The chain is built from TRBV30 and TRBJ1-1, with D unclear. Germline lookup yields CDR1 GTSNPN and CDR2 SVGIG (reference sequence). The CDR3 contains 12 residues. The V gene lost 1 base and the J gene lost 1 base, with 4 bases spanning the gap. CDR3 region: CAWSAANTEAFF. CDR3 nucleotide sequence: TGTGCCTGGAGTGCAGCGAACACTGAAGCTTTCTTT.

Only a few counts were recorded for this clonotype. The CDR3 nucleotides read TGCAGTGCTAGCGTGGCAGCGGGGGGGTTCACAGATACGCAGTATTTT. Protein: CSASVAAGGFTDTQYF. The chain links TRBV20-1 to TRBJ2-3; the match to TRBD2 covers 10 bases. Trimming cost V 3 bases and J 2 bases; bases outside gene matches: 8. This CDR3 has 16 amino acids. The V gene's germline CDR1 is DFQATT and CDR2 SNEGSKA (reference sequence).

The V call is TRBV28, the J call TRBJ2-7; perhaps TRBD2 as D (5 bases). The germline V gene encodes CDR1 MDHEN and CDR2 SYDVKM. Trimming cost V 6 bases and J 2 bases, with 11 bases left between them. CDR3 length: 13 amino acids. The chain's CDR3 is CASSPREAYEQYF. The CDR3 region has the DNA TGTGCCAGCAGCCCTCGGGAAGCCTACGAGCAGTACTTC.

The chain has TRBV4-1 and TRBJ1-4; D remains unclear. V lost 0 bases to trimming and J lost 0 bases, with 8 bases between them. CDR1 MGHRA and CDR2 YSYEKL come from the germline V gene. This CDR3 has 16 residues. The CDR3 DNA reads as TGCGCCAGCAGCCAAGATCCATACTCAACTAATGAAAAACTGTTTTTT. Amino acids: CASSQDPYSTNEKLFF.

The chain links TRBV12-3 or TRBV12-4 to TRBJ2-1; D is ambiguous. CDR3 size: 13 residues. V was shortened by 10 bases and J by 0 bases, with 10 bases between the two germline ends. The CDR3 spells CATTSSSYNEQFF. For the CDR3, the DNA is TGTGCCACCACCTCGAGCTCCTACAATGAGCAGTTCTTC.

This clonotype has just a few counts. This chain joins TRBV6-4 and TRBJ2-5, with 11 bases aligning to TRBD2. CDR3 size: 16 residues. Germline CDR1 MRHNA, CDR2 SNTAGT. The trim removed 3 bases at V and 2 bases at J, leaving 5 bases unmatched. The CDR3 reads CASSESSGGSQETQYF. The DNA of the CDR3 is TGTGCCAGCAGTGAGTCTAGCGGGGGGTCTCAAGAGACCCAGTACTTC.

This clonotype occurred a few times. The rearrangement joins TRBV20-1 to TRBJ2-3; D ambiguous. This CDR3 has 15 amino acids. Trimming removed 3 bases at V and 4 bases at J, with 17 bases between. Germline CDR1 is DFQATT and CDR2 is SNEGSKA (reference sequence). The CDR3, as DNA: TGCAGTGCTAGCTCAACGGATCTCACGGCAGATACGCAGTATTTT. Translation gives CSASSTDLTADTQYF.

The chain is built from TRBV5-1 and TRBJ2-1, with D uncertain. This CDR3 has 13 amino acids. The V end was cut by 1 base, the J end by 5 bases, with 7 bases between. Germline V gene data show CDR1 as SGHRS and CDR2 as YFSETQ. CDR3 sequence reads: CASSLSLNNEQFF. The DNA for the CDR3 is TGCGCCAGCAGCTTGTCGCTTAACAATGAGCAGTTCTTC.

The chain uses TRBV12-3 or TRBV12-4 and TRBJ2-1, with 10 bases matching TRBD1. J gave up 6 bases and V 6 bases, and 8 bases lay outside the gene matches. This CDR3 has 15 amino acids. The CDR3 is CASRTGTGARNEQFF. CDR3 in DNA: TGTGCCAGCAGGACCGGGACAGGGGCCCGCAATGAGCAGTTCTTC.

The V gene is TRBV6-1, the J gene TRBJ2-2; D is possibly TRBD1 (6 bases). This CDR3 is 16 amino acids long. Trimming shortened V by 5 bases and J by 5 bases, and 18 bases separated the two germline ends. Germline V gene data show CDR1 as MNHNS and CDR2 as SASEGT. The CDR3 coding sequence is TGTGCCAGCAGTCCGGGAAGACAGGACGAAACCGGGGAGCTGTTTTTT. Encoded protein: CASSPGRQDETGELFF.